The clone carrying this T cell receptor beta chain appeared a few times. Its antigen is unidentified. MiXCR, run by TCRdb on the reads, gives a single entry per CDR3 protein. Of approximately 600,000 distinct CDR3 sequences in the sample, 40% were seen once. The data belong to a study of T cell repertoires in cytomegalovirus infection. Across the whole study: Evidence of both CMV infection and a matching HLA type came from public TCR beta signatures.

Study-wide results and caveats: Cumulative public TCR beta family frequency identified carriers of CMV plus the relevant HLA. HLA-C-restricted, CMV-specific TCR beta clonotypes were dominant ex vivo.

CDR3 length: 15 residues. In germline, CDR1 is SGHTA, CDR2 FQGNSA. The ends were cut back, 3 bases at V and 8 bases at J, with 19 bases in the middle. This sequence originates from a human donor in good health (CMV status not recorded). Some clones in this sample may be carry-over from other donors' samples. Sequenced here: cultured PBMCs, sampled from culture after CMV antigen stimulation. The chain joins TRBV7-2 to TRBJ2-5, with unresolved D. This CDR3 reads CASSFTRRDGSTQYF. The CDR3 DNA sequence: TGTGCCAGCAGCTTCACCCGCCGTGACGGATCAACCCAGTACTTC. Full variable domain (outside the CDR3, taken from reference TRBV7-2 and TRBJ2-5): GAGVSQSPSNKVTEKGKDVELRCDPISGHTALYWYRQSLGQGLEFLIYFQGNSAPDKSGLPSDRFSAERTGGSVSTLTIQRTQQEDSAVYLCASSFTRRDGSTQYFGPGTRLLVL.